Listed below are T cell receptor beta chains from one sample, sequenced in a study of blood T cell repertoires in COVID-19. Sequenced by immunoSEQ multiplex PCR; TCRdb stores in-frame clones only, minus some. The sample consists of fewer than 250,000 clones, 80% to 90% of them appearing once. The sample consisted of peripheral blood. These receptors all come from a man over 45 with active or convalescent COVID-19. The CDR3 runs from the conserved cysteine through the conserved F or W. The order of the fields is J gene, D gene, V gene, clone size, CDR3 DNA, CDR3 protein. D genes are given only for firm matches. The size entry is marked missing in some rows and otherwise reads once, few, many or a size class.

j_gene: TRBJ1-5; d_gene: .; v_gene: TRBV30; abundance: .; CDR3nt: TGTGCCTGGATCCGGCGTCAGGTGGGCAGCAATCAGCCCCAGCATTTT; CDR3aa: CAWIRRQVGSNQPQHF
j_gene: TRBJ2-3; d_gene: TRBD2; v_gene: TRBV4-3; abundance: .; CDR3nt: TGCGCCAGCAGCCAGGGGACTAGCGGGGAGGGCACAGATACGCAGTATTTT; CDR3aa: CASSQGTSGEGTDTQYF
j_gene: TRBJ1-1; d_gene: TRBD1; v_gene: TRBV11-3; abundance: once; CDR3nt: TGTGCCAGCAGCCTTTGGACAGGGTGGGGCACTGAAGCTTTCTTT; CDR3aa: CASSLWTGWGTEAFF
j_gene: TRBJ1-1; d_gene: TRBD1; v_gene: TRBV7-6; abundance: .; CDR3nt: TGTGCCAGCAGCTTAGTCGGGTTGGGACAGTACACTGAAGCTTTCTTT; CDR3aa: CASSLVGLGQYTEAFF
j_gene: TRBJ1-3; d_gene: TRBD1; v_gene: TRBV27; abundance: .; CDR3nt: TGTGCCAGCAGTTCACGACAGGGGACTGGAGACACCATATATTTT; CDR3aa: CASSSRQGTGDTIYF
j_gene: TRBJ1-2; d_gene: .; v_gene: TRBV5-5; abundance: .; CDR3nt: TGTGCCAGCAGCCCAATTACAGGTCATGGGTACTATGGCTACACCTTC; CDR3aa: CASSPITGHGYYGYTF
j_gene: TRBJ2-7; d_gene: .; v_gene: TRBV6-5; abundance: .; CDR3nt: TGTGCCAGCAGTCATCAGGGCTACGAGCAGTACTTC; CDR3aa: CASSHQGYEQYF
j_gene: TRBJ1-3; d_gene: .; v_gene: TRBV7-2; abundance: .; CDR3nt: TGTGCCAGCAGCTTAGCGGACCTGAGGCAGGGGCCTGGAAACACCATATATTTT; CDR3aa: CASSLADLRQGPGNTIYF
j_gene: TRBJ1-5; d_gene: .; v_gene: TRBV12-3/TRBV12-4; abundance: .; CDR3nt: TGTGCCAGCAGTTTTTCACAGAATCAGCCCCAGCATTTT; CDR3aa: CASSFSQNQPQHF
j_gene: TRBJ1-1; d_gene: .; v_gene: TRBV7-2; abundance: .; CDR3nt: TGTGCCAGCAGCTTAGACGGGGGATGGAACACTGAAGCTTTCTTT; CDR3aa: CASSLDGGWNTEAFF
j_gene: TRBJ2-3; d_gene: TRBD1; v_gene: TRBV6-2/TRBV6-3; abundance: once; CDR3nt: TGTGCCAGCAGTTTTCCCCCGGGACAGGTCACAGATACGCAGTATTTT; CDR3aa: CASSFPPGQVTDTQYF
j_gene: TRBJ2-1; d_gene: TRBD2; v_gene: TRBV10-1; abundance: .; CDR3nt: TGCGCCAGCAGTGAGCTAGCGGGAGCCTACAATGAGCAGTTCTTC; CDR3aa: CASSELAGAYNEQFF
j_gene: TRBJ2-3; d_gene: .; v_gene: TRBV4-2; abundance: few; CDR3nt: TGTGCCAGCAGCCAAGATACGGGAGAAGAAGATACGCAGTATTTT; CDR3aa: CASSQDTGEEDTQYF
j_gene: TRBJ1-2; d_gene: TRBD1; v_gene: TRBV5-4; abundance: few; CDR3nt: TGTGCCAGCAGCTCGGGCTCAGGGGGCGACTATGGCTACACCTTC; CDR3aa: CASSSGSGGDYGYTF
j_gene: TRBJ1-1; d_gene: TRBD1; v_gene: TRBV6-5; abundance: .; CDR3nt: TGTGCCAGTTTGGACAGGTCATTTATGAACACTGAAGCTTTCTTT; CDR3aa: CASLDRSFMNTEAFF
j_gene: TRBJ2-5; d_gene: .; v_gene: TRBV24-1; abundance: once; CDR3nt: TGTGCCACCAGTGACTGGGGACTCCCAGAGACCCAGTACTTC; CDR3aa: CATSDWGLPETQYF
j_gene: TRBJ1-2; d_gene: .; v_gene: TRBV6-1; abundance: few; CDR3nt: TGTGCCAGCAGTGAAGTGGGGGGCTATGGCTACACCTTC; CDR3aa: CASSEVGGYGYTF
j_gene: TRBJ2-3; d_gene: .; v_gene: TRBV20-1; abundance: .; CDR3nt: TGCAGTGCTAGTGATCAGGAGGTCACAGATACGCAGTATTTT; CDR3aa: CSASDQEVTDTQYF
j_gene: TRBJ1-1; d_gene: TRBD1; v_gene: TRBV7-2; abundance: .; CDR3nt: TGTGCCAGCAGCTGGGGACAGCCGGAGACTGAAGCTTTCTTT; CDR3aa: CASSWGQPETEAFF
j_gene: TRBJ2-1; d_gene: TRBD2; v_gene: TRBV7-8; abundance: .; CDR3nt: TGTGCCAGCAGCTTAGCTCAGGCGGGGGTCAATGAGCAGTTCTTC; CDR3aa: CASSLAQAGVNEQFF
j_gene: TRBJ2-7; d_gene: .; v_gene: TRBV28; abundance: .; CDR3nt: TGTGCCAGCAGTGTGGGCTGGGAGCAGTACTTC; CDR3aa: CASSVGWEQYF
j_gene: TRBJ1-2; d_gene: .; v_gene: TRBV5-4; abundance: few; CDR3nt: TGTGCCAGCAGCTTGCGAGGGGGAGATGTTTTTGGCTACACCTTC; CDR3aa: CASSLRGGDVFGYTF
j_gene: TRBJ2-7; d_gene: TRBD1; v_gene: TRBV19; abundance: .; CDR3nt: TGTGCCAGTAGTATAGACTTTTCCGGGACAGGGCGCGAGCAGTACTTC; CDR3aa: CASSIDFSGTGREQYF
j_gene: TRBJ2-3; d_gene: TRBD2; v_gene: TRBV4-2; abundance: .; CDR3nt: TGTGCCAGCAGCCGGACTAGCGGGAGCACAGATACGCAGTATTTT; CDR3aa: CASSRTSGSTDTQYF
j_gene: TRBJ1-1; d_gene: TRBD1; v_gene: TRBV4-1; abundance: .; CDR3nt: TGCGCCAGCAGAAACAGGGGGAGCACTGAAGCTTTCTTT; CDR3aa: CASRNRGSTEAFF
j_gene: TRBJ1-3; d_gene: TRBD1; v_gene: TRBV5-6; abundance: .; CDR3nt: TGTGCCAGCAGCTTTTTGGGACAGGGGGTCGGAAACACCATATATTTT; CDR3aa: CASSFLGQGVGNTIYF
j_gene: TRBJ2-1; d_gene: .; v_gene: TRBV28; abundance: .; CDR3nt: TGTGCCAGCAGTTTCAGTACGGGTGGCAGATTGTTAGATAGTGAGCAGTTCTTC; CDR3aa: CASSFSTGGRLLDSEQFF
j_gene: TRBJ1-4; d_gene: .; v_gene: TRBV7-2; abundance: .; CDR3nt: TGTGCCAGCAGCTTAAACGCGGGGGATGAAAAACTGTTTTTT; CDR3aa: CASSLNAGDEKLFF
j_gene: TRBJ2-7; d_gene: TRBD1; v_gene: TRBV6-5; abundance: .; CDR3nt: TGTGCCAGCAGTTCCATGGACAGGGGCCCCGAGCAGTACTTC; CDR3aa: CASSSMDRGPEQYF
j_gene: TRBJ2-3; d_gene: TRBD2; v_gene: TRBV7-3; abundance: .; CDR3nt: TGTGCCAGCAGCTTAGGGGCGGGAGTCACAGATACGCAGTATTTT; CDR3aa: CASSLGAGVTDTQYF
j_gene: TRBJ2-3; d_gene: TRBD1; v_gene: TRBV19; abundance: .; CDR3nt: TGTGCCAGTAGTCTGCTCCACCAGGACAGGGGGCGCGAAGATACGCAGTATTTT; CDR3aa: CASSLLHQDRGREDTQYF
j_gene: TRBJ2-4; d_gene: .; v_gene: TRBV19; abundance: .; CDR3nt: TGTGCCAGTATTACCGGAGTGCAGGAGGAAAACATTCAGTACTTC; CDR3aa: CASITGVQEENIQYF
j_gene: TRBJ1-4; d_gene: .; v_gene: TRBV30; abundance: .; CDR3nt: TGTGCCTGGAACTTTGGAGGAAGGGCTGAAAAACTGTTTTTT; CDR3aa: CAWNFGGRAEKLFF
j_gene: TRBJ2-5; d_gene: .; v_gene: TRBV5-1; abundance: .; CDR3nt: TGCGCCAGCAGTCGGACAGTCCACGGGGACCAAGAGACCCAGTACTTC; CDR3aa: CASSRTVHGDQETQYF
j_gene: TRBJ1-5; d_gene: TRBD1; v_gene: TRBV18; abundance: .; CDR3nt: TGTGCCAGCTCACCAGTAGGGCCGGGACAGGGCCATGAGCCCCAGCATTTT; CDR3aa: CASSPVGPGQGHEPQHF
j_gene: TRBJ1-5; d_gene: TRBD1; v_gene: TRBV28; abundance: once; CDR3nt: TGTGCCAGCAGTTTGGCGGGACAGGGAGGCAATCAGCCCCAGCATTTT; CDR3aa: CASSLAGQGGNQPQHF
j_gene: TRBJ1-3; d_gene: TRBD1; v_gene: TRBV12-5; abundance: .; CDR3nt: TGTGCTAGTGGTTTGGATCGACAGGGGCGACCTGGAAACACCATATATTTT; CDR3aa: CASGLDRQGRPGNTIYF
j_gene: TRBJ2-7; d_gene: .; v_gene: TRBV6-6; abundance: .; CDR3nt: TGTGCCAGCAGGGGCTCGAACGAGCAGTACTTC; CDR3aa: CASRGSNEQYF
j_gene: TRBJ1-3; d_gene: .; v_gene: TRBV19; abundance: .; CDR3nt: TGTGCCAGTACCAGGTTGAGTCAACTCTCTGGAAACACCATATATTTT; CDR3aa: CASTRLSQLSGNTIYF
j_gene: TRBJ2-1; d_gene: .; v_gene: TRBV29-1; abundance: .; CDR3nt: TGCAGCGTTGAAGATGAGAACAGGGTGGCCTACAATGAGCAGTTCTTC; CDR3aa: CSVEDENRVAYNEQFF
j_gene: TRBJ1-4; d_gene: .; v_gene: TRBV25-1; abundance: few; CDR3nt: TGTGCCAGCGAGGAAAAACTGTTTTTT; CDR3aa: CASEEKLFF
j_gene: TRBJ2-1; d_gene: .; v_gene: TRBV5-1; abundance: .; CDR3nt: TGCGCCAGCAGCACCGACTGGAACAATGAGCAGTTCTTC; CDR3aa: CASSTDWNNEQFF
j_gene: TRBJ2-5; d_gene: .; v_gene: TRBV2; abundance: once; CDR3nt: TGTGCCAGCAGTGAAGCTGGACGGGAGAGATGGGTGGAGACCCAGTACTTC; CDR3aa: CASSEAGRERWVETQYF
j_gene: TRBJ2-4; d_gene: TRBD1; v_gene: TRBV5-6; abundance: .; CDR3nt: TGTGCCAGCAGCTTGGCAGTCGGGACAGTGGAGATTCAGTACTTC; CDR3aa: CASSLAVGTVEIQYF
j_gene: TRBJ1-1; d_gene: .; v_gene: TRBV19; abundance: .; CDR3nt: TGTGCCAGTAGTATAGGTATGAACACTGAAGCTTTCTTT; CDR3aa: CASSIGMNTEAFF
j_gene: TRBJ2-5; d_gene: TRBD1; v_gene: TRBV9; abundance: .; CDR3nt: TGTGCCAGCAGCGTCGGTACAGGGGGGATAGCGGAGACCCAGTACTTC; CDR3aa: CASSVGTGGIAETQYF
j_gene: TRBJ2-3; d_gene: .; v_gene: TRBV24-1; abundance: .; CDR3nt: TGTGCCACCAGTCTAGGAGGTGGCACAGATACGCAGTATTTT; CDR3aa: CATSLGGGTDTQYF
j_gene: TRBJ1-1; d_gene: .; v_gene: TRBV29-1; abundance: .; CDR3nt: TGCAGCACTTCGGGGGAGGTAGGAGTGACTGAAGCTTTCTTT; CDR3aa: CSTSGEVGVTEAFF
j_gene: TRBJ2-1; d_gene: TRBD1; v_gene: TRBV27; abundance: .; CDR3nt: TGTGCCAGCAGTTCGGGACAGGGGGTTTCCAACTCCTACAATGAGCAGTTCTTC; CDR3aa: CASSSGQGVSNSYNEQFF
j_gene: TRBJ1-3; d_gene: .; v_gene: TRBV2; abundance: .; CDR3nt: TGTGCCAGCGAATCTACGTTCTCTGGAAACACCATATATTTT; CDR3aa: CASESTFSGNTIYF
j_gene: TRBJ2-5; d_gene: TRBD2; v_gene: TRBV5-1; abundance: .; CDR3nt: TGCGCCAGCAGCTTGGGACTAGCGGTAGGATACCAAGAGACCCAGTACTTC; CDR3aa: CASSLGLAVGYQETQYF
j_gene: TRBJ1-1; d_gene: .; v_gene: TRBV30; abundance: .; CDR3nt: TGTGCCTGGACCCTAGGGGCGGGAACTGAAGCTTTCTTT; CDR3aa: CAWTLGAGTEAFF
j_gene: TRBJ1-2; d_gene: TRBD1; v_gene: TRBV15; abundance: once; CDR3nt: TGTGCCACCAGCGACGGACAGGGGCCTGCGGGGTATGGCTACACCTTC; CDR3aa: CATSDGQGPAGYGYTF
j_gene: TRBJ1-6; d_gene: .; v_gene: TRBV28; abundance: .; CDR3nt: TGTGCCAGCAGTATATCAACAGGGTCACCCCTCCACTTT; CDR3aa: CASSISTGSPLHF
j_gene: TRBJ2-2; d_gene: .; v_gene: TRBV5-1; abundance: .; CDR3nt: TGCGCCAGCAGCTTAAGACCTACCGGTGGAGGGAACACCGGGGAGCTGTTTTTT; CDR3aa: CASSLRPTGGGNTGELFF
j_gene: TRBJ2-1; d_gene: .; v_gene: TRBV24-1; abundance: .; CDR3nt: TGTGCCACCAGGGGAGGTGACGCCTACAATGAGCAGTTCTTC; CDR3aa: CATRGGDAYNEQFF
j_gene: TRBJ2-7; d_gene: .; v_gene: TRBV19; abundance: .; CDR3nt: TGTGCCAGTAGTCGAGAGCAGCGGCCTTCCTACGAGCAGTACTTC; CDR3aa: CASSREQRPSYEQYF